This TCR beta chain emerged from a study of vaccination and CD4 T cells after COVID-19. At the level of the study: Two-dose vaccination with either BNT162b2 or mRNA-1273 was given to participants. Ranging from 14 to 241, the interval between dose two and post-vaccine sampling had a median of about 76 days.

This CDR3 is 13 amino acids long. Germline V gives CDR1 SEHNR, CDR2 FQNEAQ (reference sequence). V lost 4 bases, J lost 15 bases, and 11 bases stayed unmatched. Treatment in this sample: approximately 9-day PBMC culture with coronavirus spike peptide pools or control peptides (ViraFEST assay). TCR sequencing followed the expansion of antigen-specific T cells with peptide pools in ViraFEST. Once cultured roughly 10 days, CD4+ T cells underwent isolation by negative selection. Sequencing of DNA taken from cultured CD4+ T cells relied on the Oncomine TCR Beta short-read assay. TCRdb reanalysed the PCR reads using MiXCR and keeps one entry per CDR3 protein. Among 20,000 to 25,000 distinct CDR3 sequences listed, almost 50% were seen once. This clonotype was observed a few times. Its specificity is not known.

Source material: CD4+ T cells from blood, cultured in vitro. This sequence joins TRBV7-9 and TRBJ2-4, with 8 bases that match TRBD2. This TCR was sampled from a human donor who had recovered from COVID-19. The CDR3 nucleotides are TGTGCCAGCAGCTCCGGGACTAGTTTGTTAGGGTACTTC. Translating gives CASSSGTSLLGYF.